Each of the 12 T cell receptor beta chains below was sequenced from the same sample in a study of OX40 agonist ivuxolimab in advanced cancers. Generated by immunoSEQ multiplex PCR, the TCRdb table keeps only in-frame clones and is missing some. The sample has over 75,000 clones, roughly 92% seen once. Sequenced here: CD4+ or CD8+ T cells sorted from blood, sampled in a trial of the OX40 agonist ivuxolimab. These receptors were collected from an adult with an advanced solid tumor such as melanoma, head and neck, liver or kidney cancer.

CDR3 sequence: CASSLFERDEKLFF. The CDR3 DNA follows: TGTGCCAGCAGTTTGTTTGAAAGGGATGAAAAACTGTTTTTT. The chain is built from TRBV6-6 and TRBJ1-4; no clear D. The CDR3 sequence is 14 residues long. The ends were cut back, 4 bases at V and 6 bases at J, with 12 bases in the middle. Germline V CDR1 and CDR2: MNHNY, SVGAGI (reference sequence).

The chain employs TRBV19 and TRBJ1-4; 9 bases map to TRBD1. CDR3 size: 18 residues. The J segment lost 3 bases and the V segment lost 8 bases, leaving 16 bases of the junction unmatched. The V gene's germline CDR1 is LNHDA and CDR2 SQIVND (reference sequence). CDR3 sequence (DNA): TGTGCCAGTCTGCCGGGACAGGGACATCAGTTGGCTAATGAAAAACTGTTTTTT. It specifies CASLPGQGHQLANEKLFF.

The chain links TRBV6-6 to TRBJ1-2; the D gene is possibly TRBD1 (5 bases). This CDR3 is 15 amino acids long. V lost 0 bases and J 6 bases, leaving 14 bases between the germline ends. CDR1 is MNHNY, CDR2 SVGAGI, per germline (reference sequence). CDR3 nucleotide sequence: TGTGCCAGCAGTTACTCGACGTCAGGGTGGGATGGCTACACCTTC. As protein: CASSYSTSGWDGYTF.

The rearrangement joins TRBV6-6 to TRBJ1-2; D ambiguous. Germline V gives CDR1 MNHNY, CDR2 SVGAGI (reference sequence). V dropped 0 bases and J dropped 4 bases, with 6 bases sitting between them. This CDR3 contains 13 residues. The CDR3 nucleotides read TGTGCCAGCAGTTACTCTGCAGGCTATGGCTACACCTTC. It codes for CASSYSAGYGYTF.

This clone came up once. The chain employs TRBV5-4 and TRBJ1-1, with D possibly being TRBD1 (5 bases). CDR1 and CDR2 (germline): SGHNT, YYREEE (reference sequence). The CDR3 loop spans 13 amino acids. CDR3 in amino acids: CATKGTMNTEAFF. As DNA, the CDR3 is TGTGCTACCAAGGGGACTATGAACACTGAAGCTTTCTTT. Full variable domain (outside the CDR3, taken from reference TRBV5-4 and TRBJ1-1): ETGVTQSPTHLIKTRGQQVTLRCSSQSGHNTVSWYQQALGQGPQFIFQYYREEENGRGNFPPRFSGLQFPNYSSELNVNALELDDSALYLCATKGTMNTEAFFGQGTRLTVV.

V and J are TRBV4-2 and TRBJ2-3; TRBD2 might be the D (6 bases). The CDR3 has 15 amino acids. The germline gives CDR1 LGHNA, CDR2 YNFKEQ. The V and J ends lost 0 bases and 4 bases respectively, with 11 bases between them. CDR3 region: CASSQEALAPDTQYF. DNA for the CDR3: TGTGCCAGCAGCCAAGAAGCCCTAGCGCCAGATACGCAGTATTTT.

The chain combines TRBV12-1 with TRBJ2-3; TRBD1 is the table's D call and was not checked against the DNA. TRBV12-1 corresponds to a pseudogene. The CDR3 has 14 residues. CDR3 in amino acids: CASSFAGITDTQYF. The CDR3 DNA sequence: TGTGCCAGCAGCTTCGCAGGGATTACAGATACGCAGTATTTT.

The chain combines TRBV30 with TRBJ2-7, with D perhaps matching TRBD1 or TRBD2 (6 bases each). The CDR3 is 14 residues long. Per the germline V gene, CDR1 is GTSNPN and CDR2 is SVGIG (reference sequence). Trimming removed 0 bases at V and 2 bases at J, with 11 bases between. The CDR3 spells CAWSVDGGPYEQYF. Here the CDR3 DNA reads TGTGCCTGGAGTGTGGATGGGGGGCCCTACGAGCAGTACTTC.

The V call is TRBV6-5, the J call TRBJ2-6; a possible D gene is TRBD1 (5 bases). The CDR3 runs 15 residues. Trimming took 5 bases from V and 4 from J, leaving 12 bases between them. CDR1 is MNHEY and CDR2 is SVGAGI in the germline V gene. The chain's CDR3 is CASSVQGSGANVLTF. CDR3 DNA sequence: TGTGCCAGCAGTGTTCAGGGTTCGGGGGCCAACGTCCTGACTTTC.

J is TRBJ2-7 and V is TRBV6-5; D remains unclear. This CDR3 spans 13 amino acids. V was shortened by 0 bases and J by 4 bases, with 7 bases between the two germline ends. The germline V gene encodes CDR1 MNHEY and CDR2 SVGAGI. CDR3 loop: CASSYSSDYEQYF. CDR3 coding DNA: TGTGCCAGCAGTTACTCGAGCGATTACGAGCAGTACTTC.

The rearrangement links TRBV4-3 to TRBJ1-3; D might be TRBD1 (5 bases). Trimming stripped 5 bases from V and 5 bases from J, with 16 bases between. The CDR3 loop spans 15 amino acids. In germline, CDR1 is LGHNA, CDR2 YSLEER. CDR3 in amino acids: CASSARGGNRNTIYF. CDR3 DNA: TGCGCCAGCAGCGCGCGCGGGGGGAACAGAAACACCATATATTTT.

J is TRBJ2-1 and V is TRBV7-8, with 9 bases fitting TRBD2. The CDR3 loop spans 15 amino acids. The J segment lost 8 bases and the V segment lost 5 bases, leaving 10 bases of the junction unmatched. Germline assignment: CDR1 SGHVS and CDR2 FQNEAQ. The DNA for the CDR3 is TGTGCCAGCAGCCCCGCCCCGGGACTAGCCCATGAGCAGTTCTTC. Its translation is CASSPAPGLAHEQFF.